This entry is about one T cell receptor beta chain. Its antigen is not identified. With sequencing, the targeted depth ranged from 1 in 200,000 to 1 in 1 million T cells. The data were produced by immunoSEQ multiplex PCR, yet TCRdb's version contains in-frame clones alone and is incomplete. The data contain around 200,000 clones, 60% to 80% of them singletons. The germline CDR1 and CDR2 sequences are LNHNV and YYDKDF (reference sequence). With 0 bases clipped from V and 7 bases from J, the junction kept 4 bases outside the gene matches. This CDR3 region has 15 residues. These data come from a study of cytotoxic CD8 clonotypes in ibrutinib-treated CLL. General observations from the study: Higher clonality was seen at ibrutinib response and a return toward baseline at progression. For progressing versus sustained-remission patients, sampling times were not the same. Patients had baseline clonality above age-matched healthy donors, and this clonality moved with circulating CD8+ T-cell counts.

This chain links TRBV15 with TRBJ2-7; TRBD2 aligns across 12 bases. The receptor comes from a human donor with chronic lymphocytic leukemia. The source was PBMCs, collected after 12 months of ibrutinib treatment. The CDR3 protein is CATSRDTSGRNEQYF. CDR3 DNA: TGTGCCACCAGCAGAGATACTAGCGGGAGGAATGAGCAGTACTTC.